The sample holds a few counts of the clone carrying this T cell receptor beta chain. Its antigen is undetermined. The sample is drawn from a study of graft-versus-host responses after intestinal transplantation. Clones were read by immunoSEQ multiplex PCR, and TCRdb kept only the in-frame ones, dropping some. The sample consists of more than 80,000 clones, roughly 87% of them appearing once. The clonotype was recovered from a human donor who received an intestinal transplant. The input for sequencing was unstimulated CD8+ T cells sorted from spleen or lymph node cells, taken before intestinal transplant.

The CDR3 here is CATRAGGAYEQYF. The DNA of the CDR3 is TGTGCCACTAGGGCGGGAGGGGCCTACGAGCAGTACTTC. This sequence joins TRBV6-4 and TRBJ2-7; 9 bases fit TRBD2. The junction had 6 bases not matched to a gene; V was cut back by 10 bases and J by 2 bases. The CDR3 length is 13 residues. CDR1 and CDR2 from the germline V gene are MRHNA and SNTAGT.